The T cell receptor (beta chain) under discussion was sequenced for a study of cytomegalovirus exposure and HLA in healthy donors. Study conclusions and caveats: Investigators reported 150 to 200 TCR beta chains as tied to cytomegalovirus. Subsequent analysis found a tendency for first-cohort TCR clusters to co-occur within the 100 to 150 validation repertoires. In vitro assays verified that three CMV-associated chains recognized CMV antigens specifically.

As for this clone: Its antigen is still unknown.

These donors were members of the roughly 120-subject validation cohort, a group separate from the roughly 670-subject first cohort. V was shortened by 10 bases and J by 4 bases, with 19 bases between the two germline ends. Germline V lookup: CDR1 SNHLY, CDR2 FYNNEI. The CDR3 consists of 15 residues. Data came from immunoSEQ multiplex PCR; TCRdb stores just in-frame clones and leaves some out. Of about 130,000 clones in the sample, about 88% were seen once. Material for sequencing was PBMCs. V and J are TRBV2 and TRBJ1-4, with D unclear. The TCR comes from a woman aged 18-29 years in good health and CMV-seropositive. CDR3 bases: TGTGCCACCCTGGAGAACACGGAGATTAATGAAAAACTGTTTTTT. Protein sequence: CATLENTEINEKLFF.